A selection of T cell receptor beta chains follows, all from one sample in a study of cytomegalovirus exposure and HLA in healthy donors. The assay was immunoSEQ multiplex PCR, and TCRdb's table has in-frame clones only and misses some. Of more than 95,000 clones in the sample, about 74% were seen once. The specimen was PBMCs. These TCRs come from a woman aged 45-60 years in good health and CMV-seropositive. Each CDR3 is given with its conserved first and last residue. D genes are given only for firm matches. Rows may omit the clone size; those that give it use once, few, many or a size class.

d_call clone_size j_call v_call cdr3_nt cdr3_aa
- - TRBJ2-1 TRBV9 TGTGCCAGCAGCCTAGGAGGCGGGAACTCCTACAATGAGCAGTTCTTC CASSLGGGNSYNEQFF
- - TRBJ1-2 TRBV7-2 TGTGCCAGCGGGGAGGGCCCTAACTATGGCTACACCTTC CASGEGPNYGYTF
- - TRBJ1-1 TRBV6-7 TGTGCCAGCAGTCACTCACCGGGGGTTTCCGTGAACACTGAAGCTTTCTTT CASSHSPGVSVNTEAFF
TRBD1 - TRBJ1-2 TRBV4-1 TGCGCCAGCAGCCAACAGACAGGGACCGGCTATGGCTACACCTTC CASSQQTGTGYGYTF
- - TRBJ1-4 TRBV30 TGTGCCTGGAGTCGCAACAGGAAAACTAATGAAAAGCTGTTTTTT CAWSRNRKTNEKLFF
- few TRBJ1-4 TRBV27 TGTGCCAGCAGTTTGCCCCCGGGTCCTGGAGAGGATGAAAAACTGTTTTTT CASSLPPGPGEDEKLFF
- - TRBJ1-1 TRBV19 TGTGCCAGTAGTATACAGGGAAATACTGAAGCTTTCTTT CASSIQGNTEAFF
- - TRBJ2-7 TRBV6-6 TGTGCCAGCAGTTACACCAGGGAGGACTACGAGCAGTACTTC CASSYTREDYEQYF
TRBD2 once TRBJ2-1 TRBV7-9 TGTGCCAGCAGCCCCCCGACTAGCGGGCAACCTTACAATGAGCAGTTCTTC CASSPPTSGQPYNEQFF
- - TRBJ2-7 TRBV6-5 TGTGCCAGCAGTTCGGTCTCCTCCTACGAGCAGTACTTC CASSSVSSYEQYF
- few TRBJ1-2 TRBV2 TGTGCCAGCACCCCAGGGTTATTTCTCTATGGCTACACCTTC CASTPGLFLYGYTF
- - TRBJ2-5 TRBV7-9 TGTGCCAGCAGCTTATCCGGGGTATCCCATCTTTTCGAGACCCAGTACTTC CASSLSGVSHLFETQYF
TRBD1 - TRBJ2-7 TRBV28 TGTGCCAGCACGAGGGCAGGGGGCCGCTGGGAGCAGTACTTC CASTRAGGRWEQYF
- - TRBJ2-5 TRBV6-5 TGTGCCAGCACCCCGATACAGGGCTCGGGGGAGACCCAGTACTTC CASTPIQGSGETQYF
- - TRBJ2-7 TRBV18 TGTGCCAGCTCCCTCCAACCCGGTTCGGGCGAGCAGTACTTC CASSLQPGSGEQYF
TRBD2 few TRBJ2-4 TRBV15 TGTGCCACCAGCAGGCATGGGACTAGCGGGGGACGACTAGCCAAAAACATTCAGTACTTC CATSRHGTSGGRLAKNIQYF
TRBD2 once TRBJ2-1 TRBV5-1 TGCGCCAGCAGCTCTGGACTAGCGATGGATGAGCAGTTCTTC CASSSGLAMDEQFF
TRBD1 - TRBJ2-7 TRBV7-2 TGTGCCAGCAGCTTTACCCGGGACAGGGGAAAGGAGCAGTACTTC CASSFTRDRGKEQYF
- once TRBJ1-1 TRBV20-1 TGCAGTGCTAGTAATCCAGGTGAAGCTTTCTTT CSASNPGEAFF
TRBD2 - TRBJ2-3 TRBV9 TGTGCCAGCAGCGGAGGAGCGGGGGGGTCAGATACGCAGTATTTT CASSGGAGGSDTQYF
- - TRBJ2-2 TRBV18 TGTGCCAGCTCATCGTCAGGGGCCGGGGAGCTGTTTTTT CASSSSGAGELFF
- few TRBJ2-1 TRBV11-1 TGTGCCAGCAGCGCACCAGATACTAGTTTTGAGCAGTTCTTC CASSAPDTSFEQFF
TRBD2 once TRBJ2-7 TRBV10-3 TGTGCCATCAGTGAGTCCTCGGGGGGGGCTGGGTACGAGCAGTACTTC CAISESSGGAGYEQYF
- few TRBJ1-4 TRBV7-9 TGTGCCAGCAGCTTATTCGGGAGTAATGAAAAACTGTTTTTT CASSLFGSNEKLFF
TRBD2 - TRBJ2-5 TRBV18 TGTGCCAGCTCACCATTAGCGGGGGGATTCCAAGAGACCCAGTACTTC CASSPLAGGFQETQYF
- few TRBJ2-7 TRBV19 TGTGCCAGTAGTATCCCCTTCGACAGGGAGCAGTACTTC CASSIPFDREQYF
TRBD1 - TRBJ1-5 TRBV5-6 TGTGCCAGCAGCTTGAGGGGGCCTAGCAATCAGCCCCAGCATTTT CASSLRGPSNQPQHF
TRBD1 - TRBJ1-2 TRBV9 TGTGCCAGCAGCGTAATTCAGGGGGCGCGGGGCTACACCTTC CASSVIQGARGYTF
- - TRBJ2-3 TRBV2 TGTGCCAGCAGTGTTCAGGGTCTGGGCACAGATACGCAGTATTTT CASSVQGLGTDTQYF
TRBD1 - TRBJ1-2 TRBV5-1 TGCGCCAGCAGCCCACTCCGACTCCAGGGGGCAGGCTATGGCTACACCTTC CASSPLRLQGAGYGYTF
- - TRBJ2-7 TRBV28 TGTGCCAGCAGTTCCCGACTACCCCCCTACGAGCAGTACTTC CASSSRLPPYEQYF
TRBD2 - TRBJ2-2 TRBV9 TGTGCCAGCAGCGTTGGACTAGCGGGGGAACTTACCGGGGAGCTGTTTTTT CASSVGLAGELTGELFF
TRBD1 - TRBJ2-7 TRBV7-2 TGTGCCAGCAGCCCCGGGACAGGGGGTCCCTACGAGCAGTACTTC CASSPGTGGPYEQYF
TRBD1 - TRBJ2-5 TRBV18 TGTGCCAGCTCACCACAAGACAGGGACGGGACCCAGTACTTC CASSPQDRDGTQYF
TRBD2 - TRBJ2-2 TRBV28 TGTGCCAGCAGTCGGGGGGGGGCTCACACCGGGGAGCTGTTTTTT CASSRGGAHTGELFF
- - TRBJ1-2 TRBV5-6 TGTGCCAGCAGCCGAGTAGGGGAAAACTATGGCTACACCTTC CASSRVGENYGYTF
- - TRBJ1-6 TRBV7-7 TGTGCCAGCAGCTCATCATTTCACAGGGACGGGAATTCACCCCTCCACTTT CASSSSFHRDGNSPLHF
- - TRBJ1-2 TRBV5-4 TGTGCCAGCAGATCTGGCACGGGGGGCCTCGGCTACACCTTC CASRSGTGGLGYTF
TRBD2 - TRBJ2-1 TRBV7-9 TGTGCCAGCAGCTTAACTAGCGGGGGGGTTCTGATCTTC CASSLTSGGVLIF
TRBD1 - TRBJ2-6 TRBV15 TGTGCCACCAGCAGAGAAACCAGGGGGACGGGCGGGGCCAACGTCCTGACTTTC CATSRETRGTGGANVLTF
TRBD2 few TRBJ2-3 TRBV5-1 TGCGCCAGCACCCCTTTGTTTAGCGGGGGGCAGGCAGATACGCAGTATTTT CASTPLFSGGQADTQYF
- few TRBJ1-1 TRBV7-9 TGTTCCAGCATGAAGGGGCCCACTGAAGCTTTCTTT CSSMKGPTEAFF
- few TRBJ2-6 TRBV27 TGTGCCAGCAGTCCCCTCTCTGGGGCCAACGTCCTGACTTTC CASSPLSGANVLTF
- - TRBJ2-5 TRBV19 TGTGCCAGTAGTATAGATCAAAACGGCCAAGAGACCCAGTACTTC CASSIDQNGQETQYF
- - TRBJ2-7 TRBV5-4 TGTGCCAGCAGCGACCCCACGCAGGCTGCGCAGCAGTACTTC CASSDPTQAAQQYF
TRBD1 once TRBJ2-7 TRBV5-1 TGCGCCAGCAGCTGGAGGACAGGGGGTCCGTCCTACGAGCAGTACTTC CASSWRTGGPSYEQYF
TRBD1 few TRBJ2-1 TRBV4-3 TGCGCCAGCAGTTGGACAGGGGGTTACAATGAGCAGTTCTTC CASSWTGGYNEQFF
- - TRBJ2-3 TRBV11-2 TGTGCCAGCAGCTCAAATTGGGGGGCGCAGTATTTT CASSSNWGAQYF
- - TRBJ1-3 TRBV2 TGTGCCAGCAGGGGACTGTCATCTGGAAACACCATATATTTT CASRGLSSGNTIYF
- - TRBJ2-1 TRBV19 TGTGCCAGTAGTATTCTCTTCGGGGGTCGCTCCTACAATGAGCAGTTCTTC CASSILFGGRSYNEQFF
TRBD2 once TRBJ2-1 TRBV19 TGTGCCAGTAGCCCCGGGGGGGGCCTAAATGAGCAGTTCTTC CASSPGGGLNEQFF
TRBD2 many TRBJ2-7 TRBV5-5 TGTGCCAGCAGCTTGGCGGGGGGGGCCCTCTCCTACGAGCAGTACTTC CASSLAGGALSYEQYF
- - TRBJ1-1 TRBV5-1 TGCGCCAGCAGCCGTGAGGACAGCAGGGGCACTGAAGCTTTCTTT CASSREDSRGTEAFF
TRBD1 - TRBJ1-2 TRBV7-9 TGTGCCAGCAGCTGGCCGGGACAGGGTTATGGCTACACCTTC CASSWPGQGYGYTF
TRBD1 few TRBJ1-5 TRBV7-8 TGTGCCAGCAGCTTAGGTACAGGGGGCAATCAGCCCCAGCATTTT CASSLGTGGNQPQHF
TRBD2 - TRBJ2-5 TRBV7-6 TGTGCCAGCAGCGCCAGACTAGCGGGGACGCAAGAGACCCAGTACTTC CASSARLAGTQETQYF
- few TRBJ2-7 TRBV7-9 TGTGCCAGCAGCCCGCGGACAGGAGGGTACGAGCAGTACTTC CASSPRTGGYEQYF
- once TRBJ1-1 TRBV5-4 TGTGCCTACGGGCCGGGGGGCCGGGGGGGAACTGAAGCTTTCTTT CAYGPGGRGGTEAFF